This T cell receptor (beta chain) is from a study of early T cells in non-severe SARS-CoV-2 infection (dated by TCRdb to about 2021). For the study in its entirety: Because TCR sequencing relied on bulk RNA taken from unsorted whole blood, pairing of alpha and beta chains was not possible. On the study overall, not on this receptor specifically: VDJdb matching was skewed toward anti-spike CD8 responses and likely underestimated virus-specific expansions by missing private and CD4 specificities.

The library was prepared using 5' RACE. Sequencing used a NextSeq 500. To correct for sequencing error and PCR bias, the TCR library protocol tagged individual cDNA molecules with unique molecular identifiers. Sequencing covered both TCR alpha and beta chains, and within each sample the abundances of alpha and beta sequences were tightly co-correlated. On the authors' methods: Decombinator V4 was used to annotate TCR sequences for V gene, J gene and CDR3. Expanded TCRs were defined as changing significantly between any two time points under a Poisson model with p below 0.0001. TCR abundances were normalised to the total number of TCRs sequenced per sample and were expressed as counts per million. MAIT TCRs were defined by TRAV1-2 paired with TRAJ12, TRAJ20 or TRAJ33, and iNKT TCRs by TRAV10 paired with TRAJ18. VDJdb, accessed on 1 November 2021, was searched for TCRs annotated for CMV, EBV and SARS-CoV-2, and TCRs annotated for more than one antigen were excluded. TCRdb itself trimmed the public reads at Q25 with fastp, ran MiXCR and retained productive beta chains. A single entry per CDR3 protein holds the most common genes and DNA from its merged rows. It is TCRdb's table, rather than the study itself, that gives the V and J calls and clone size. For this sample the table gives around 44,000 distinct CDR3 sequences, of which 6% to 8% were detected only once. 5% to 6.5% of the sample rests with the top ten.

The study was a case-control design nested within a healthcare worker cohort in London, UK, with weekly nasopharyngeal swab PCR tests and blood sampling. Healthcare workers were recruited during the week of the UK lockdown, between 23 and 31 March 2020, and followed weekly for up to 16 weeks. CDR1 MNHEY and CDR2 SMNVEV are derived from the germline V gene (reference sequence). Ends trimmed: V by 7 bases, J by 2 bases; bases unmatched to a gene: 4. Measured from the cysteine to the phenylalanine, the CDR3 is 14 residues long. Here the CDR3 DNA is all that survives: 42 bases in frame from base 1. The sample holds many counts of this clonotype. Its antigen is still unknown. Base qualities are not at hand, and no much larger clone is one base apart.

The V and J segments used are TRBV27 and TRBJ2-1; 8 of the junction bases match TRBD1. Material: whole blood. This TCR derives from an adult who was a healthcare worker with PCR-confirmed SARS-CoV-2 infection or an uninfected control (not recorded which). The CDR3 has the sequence CASTDRGPYNEQFF. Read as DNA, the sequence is TGTGCCAGCACTGACAGGGGTCCCTACAATGAGCAGTTCTTC.